The clone carrying this T cell receptor beta chain was seen more than once but under ten times. The CDR3 extends over 16 amino acids. CDR1 SNHLY and CDR2 FYNNEI come from the germline V gene. V dropped 2 bases and J dropped 2 bases, with 13 bases sitting between them. The data were taken from a study of patients and donors after allogeneic stem cell transplantation. TCRdb re-called the RT-PCR reads with MiXCR, one entry per CDR3 protein. Of about a million distinct CDR3 sequences listed, approximately 19% are singletons. This TCR came from a human donor who was either an allogeneic HSCT recipient or a stem cell or donor lymphocyte infusion donor (not recorded which). It is not recorded whose cells these are; they may come from a transplant donor. The specimen was blood, either unsorted or a sorted T cell fraction (not recorded which). This sequence joins TRBV2 and TRBJ2-1, with D perhaps matching TRBD2 (6 bases). CDR3 region: CASSEWGGDPYNEQFF. DNA of the CDR3: TGTGCCAGCAGTGAATGGGGCGGGGATCCCTACAATGAGCAGTTCTTC.